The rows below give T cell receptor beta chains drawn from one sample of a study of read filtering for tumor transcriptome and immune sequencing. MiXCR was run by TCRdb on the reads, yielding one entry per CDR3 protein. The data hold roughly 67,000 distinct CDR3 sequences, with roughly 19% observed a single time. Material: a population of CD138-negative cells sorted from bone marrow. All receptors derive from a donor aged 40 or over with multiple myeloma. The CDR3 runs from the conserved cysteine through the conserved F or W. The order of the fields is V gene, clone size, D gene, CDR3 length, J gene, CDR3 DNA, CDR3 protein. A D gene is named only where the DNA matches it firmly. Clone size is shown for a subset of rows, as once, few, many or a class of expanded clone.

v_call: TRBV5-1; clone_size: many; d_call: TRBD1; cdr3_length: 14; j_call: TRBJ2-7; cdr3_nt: TGCGCCAGCAGCTTGCGACAGGGAGTTGGCGAGCAGTACTTC; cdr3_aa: CASSLRQGVGEQYF
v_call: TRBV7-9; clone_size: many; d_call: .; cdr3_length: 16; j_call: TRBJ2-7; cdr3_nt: TGTGCCAGCAGCTTAGCGGAGGGGATTGGATCCTACGAGCAGTACTTC; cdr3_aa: CASSLAEGIGSYEQYF
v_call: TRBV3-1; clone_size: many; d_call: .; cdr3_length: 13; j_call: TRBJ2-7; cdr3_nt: TGTGCCAGCAGCCCCGAACAGGGCTACGAGCAGTACTTC; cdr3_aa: CASSPEQGYEQYF
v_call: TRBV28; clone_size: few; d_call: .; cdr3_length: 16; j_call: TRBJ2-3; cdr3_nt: TGTGCCAGCAGTGCCGGGCGATCTTCTAGCACAGATACGCAGTATTTT; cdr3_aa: CASSAGRSSSTDTQYF
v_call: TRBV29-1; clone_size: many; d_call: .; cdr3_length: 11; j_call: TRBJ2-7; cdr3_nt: TGCAGCGTTGGATCGATTTACGAGCAGTACTTC; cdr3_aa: CSVGSIYEQYF
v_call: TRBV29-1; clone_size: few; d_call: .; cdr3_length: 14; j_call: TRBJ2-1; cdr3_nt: TGCAGCGTTGCCGGGACAAATATCGGGAATGAGCAGTTCTTC; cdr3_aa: CSVAGTNIGNEQFF
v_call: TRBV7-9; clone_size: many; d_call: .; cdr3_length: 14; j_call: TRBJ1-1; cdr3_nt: TGTGCCAGCACCACCGATCGGGGGCCCACTGAAGCTTTCTTT; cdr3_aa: CASTTDRGPTEAFF
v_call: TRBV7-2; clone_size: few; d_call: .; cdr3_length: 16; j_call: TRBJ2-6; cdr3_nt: TGTGCCAGCAGCTTAGATTCGGCTGCTGGGGCCAACGTCCTGACTTTC; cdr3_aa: CASSLDSAAGANVLTF
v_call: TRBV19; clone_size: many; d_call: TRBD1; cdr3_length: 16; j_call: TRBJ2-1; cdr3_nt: TGTGCCAGTAGTAAGGGGGACAGGGGTACCTACAATGAGCAGTTCTTC; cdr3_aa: CASSKGDRGTYNEQFF
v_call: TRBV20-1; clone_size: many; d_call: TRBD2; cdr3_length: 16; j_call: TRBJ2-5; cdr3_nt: TGCAGTGCTAGAACTACAGGCGCGGGGGGGCTGGAGACCCAGTACTTC; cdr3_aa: CSARTTGAGGLETQYF
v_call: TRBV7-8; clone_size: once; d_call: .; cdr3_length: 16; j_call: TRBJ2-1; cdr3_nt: TGTGCCAGCAGCTTCCTCCGGTGGCTACTCTACAATGAGCAGTCCTTC; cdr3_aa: CASSFLRWLLYNEQSF
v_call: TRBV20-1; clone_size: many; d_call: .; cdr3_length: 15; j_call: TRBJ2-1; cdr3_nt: TGCAGTGCTAGAATACTGTTCGGCGAATACAATGAGCAGTTCTTC; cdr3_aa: CSARILFGEYNEQFF
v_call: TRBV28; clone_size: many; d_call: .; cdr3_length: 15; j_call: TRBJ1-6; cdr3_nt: TGTGCCAGCAGACGGGAGGGCTCCTATAATTCACCCCTCCACTTT; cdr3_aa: CASRREGSYNSPLHF
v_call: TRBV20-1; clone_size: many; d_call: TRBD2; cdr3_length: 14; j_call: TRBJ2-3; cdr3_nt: TGCAGTGCTAGGGCTAGCGGACGCACAGATACGCAGTATTTT; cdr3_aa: CSARASGRTDTQYF
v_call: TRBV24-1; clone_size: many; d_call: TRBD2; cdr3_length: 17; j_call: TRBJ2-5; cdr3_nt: TGTGCCACCAGTGATGTCGCGACTAGCGGGAGTCGAGAGACCCAGTACTTC; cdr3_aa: CATSDVATSGSRETQYF
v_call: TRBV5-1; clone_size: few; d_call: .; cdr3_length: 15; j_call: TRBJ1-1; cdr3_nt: TGCGCCAGCAGCTTGGGATGGACCTTGAACACTGAAGCTTTCTTT; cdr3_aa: CASSLGWTLNTEAFF
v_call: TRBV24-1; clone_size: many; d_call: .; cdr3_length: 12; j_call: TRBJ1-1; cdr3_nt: TGTGCCACCAGTGATTTGTGGGGGAAAGCTTTCTTT; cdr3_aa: CATSDLWGKAFF
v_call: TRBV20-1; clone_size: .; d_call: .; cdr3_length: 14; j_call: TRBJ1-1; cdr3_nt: TGCAGTGCTAGACAGGGAGGGACGAACACTGAAGCTTTCTTT; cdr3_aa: CSARQGGTNTEAFF
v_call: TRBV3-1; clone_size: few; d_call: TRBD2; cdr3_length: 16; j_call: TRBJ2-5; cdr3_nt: TGTGCCAGCAGCCCTCTTAGCGGGAGGGCCGCGGAGACCCAGTACTTC; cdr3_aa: CASSPLSGRAAETQYF
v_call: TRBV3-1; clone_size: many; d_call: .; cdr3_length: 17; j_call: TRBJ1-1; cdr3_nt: TGTGCCAGCAGCCAGCCGTTGGGTTTCGGGATGAACACTGAAGCTTTCTTT; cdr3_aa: CASSQPLGFGMNTEAFF
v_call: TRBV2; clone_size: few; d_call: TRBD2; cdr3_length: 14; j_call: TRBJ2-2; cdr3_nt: TGTGCCAGCCTAGCGGAAGCGGCCACCGGGGAGCTGTTTTTT; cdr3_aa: CASLAEAATGELFF
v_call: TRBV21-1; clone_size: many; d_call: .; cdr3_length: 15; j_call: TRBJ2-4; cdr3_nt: TGTGCCAGCAGCAAGAGGGGCCGGGCCAAAAACATTCAGTACTTC; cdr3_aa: CASSKRGRAKNIQYF
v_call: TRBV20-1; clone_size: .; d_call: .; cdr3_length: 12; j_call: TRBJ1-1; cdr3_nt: TGCAGTGCTGGAGGTGGTTATACTGAAGCTTTCTTT; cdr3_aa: CSAGGGYTEAFF
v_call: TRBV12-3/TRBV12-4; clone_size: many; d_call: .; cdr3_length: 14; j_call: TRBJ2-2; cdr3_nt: TGTGCCAGCAGTTTCGGAGAAAGCACCGGGGAGCTGTTTTTT; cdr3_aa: CASSFGESTGELFF
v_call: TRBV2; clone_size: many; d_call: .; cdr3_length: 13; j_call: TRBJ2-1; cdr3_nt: TGTGCCAGCAGCGACAGGAGTCTCGGTGAGCAGTTCTTC; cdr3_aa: CASSDRSLGEQFF
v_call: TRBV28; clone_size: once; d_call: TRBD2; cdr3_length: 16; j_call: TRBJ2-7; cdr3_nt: TGTGCCAACACCTCGGGAAGCGGGAAGAACCACTACGAGCAGTACTTC; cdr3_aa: CANTSGSGKNHYEQYF
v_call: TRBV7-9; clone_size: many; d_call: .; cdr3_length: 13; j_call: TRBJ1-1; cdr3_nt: TGTGCCAGCAGTTCCTTTGGGAACACTGAAGCTTTCTTT; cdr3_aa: CASSSFGNTEAFF